The rows below give T cell receptor beta chains drawn from one sample of a study of T cells after yellow fever vaccination. TCRdb used MiXCR to reprocess the 5' RACE reads, holding one entry per CDR3 protein. The sample shows approximately 550,000 distinct CDR3 sequences, less than 15% of them seen only once. Sequenced material: PBMCs, taken on the day of the yellow fever booster vaccination. Receptors were obtained from a man aged 30-40 years who received the YFV17D yellow fever vaccine. Both conserved end residues are part of each CDR3. Each record gives: J gene, V gene, D gene, clone size, CDR3 protein, CDR3 DNA. A D gene is named only where the DNA matches it firmly. Size is omitted from some rows. Given values are once, few, many or a class for expanded clones.

j_gene: TRBJ2-7; v_gene: TRBV12-5; d_gene: -; abundance: few; CDR3aa: CASGYDSYEQYF; CDR3nt: TGTGCTAGTGGATACGACTCCTACGAGCAGTACTTC
j_gene: TRBJ2-1; v_gene: TRBV29-1; d_gene: TRBD2; abundance: few; CDR3aa: CSAIMGLEFNEQFF; CDR3nt: TGCAGCGCAATAATGGGACTAGAGTTCAATGAGCAGTTCTTC
j_gene: TRBJ1-1; v_gene: TRBV20-1; d_gene: -; abundance: -; CDR3aa: CSASPGTLETEAFF; CDR3nt: TGCAGTGCCAGCCCTGGGACACTTGAGACTGAAGCTTTCTTT
j_gene: TRBJ2-1; v_gene: TRBV28; d_gene: -; abundance: -; CDR3aa: CASSGTHLANEQFF; CDR3nt: TGTGCCAGCAGCGGGACCCACCTTGCCAATGAGCAGTTCTTC
j_gene: TRBJ2-1; v_gene: TRBV10-2; d_gene: TRBD2; abundance: few; CDR3aa: CASLGLAGVLRSHNEQFF; CDR3nt: TGCGCCAGCTTAGGACTAGCGGGAGTCCTCCGGTCCCACAATGAGCAGTTCTTC
j_gene: TRBJ1-5; v_gene: TRBV2; d_gene: TRBD1; abundance: -; CDR3aa: CASRVGTAGEQPQHF; CDR3nt: TGTGCCAGCAGGGTAGGGACAGCCGGGGAGCAGCCCCAGCATTTT
j_gene: TRBJ2-2; v_gene: TRBV5-1; d_gene: -; abundance: -; CDR3aa: CASSHERSGLFF; CDR3nt: TGCGCCAGCAGCCATGAAAGGAGTGGGCTGTTTTTT
j_gene: TRBJ2-2; v_gene: TRBV6-6; d_gene: TRBD2; abundance: -; CDR3aa: CASSYDGGRAGVANTGELFF; CDR3nt: TGTGCCAGCAGTTACGATGGCGGGAGGGCTGGGGTCGCGAACACCGGGGAGCTGTTTTTT
j_gene: TRBJ2-1; v_gene: TRBV30; d_gene: -; abundance: -; CDR3aa: CAWSVRRDEQFF; CDR3nt: TGTGCCTGGAGTGTACGCAGGGATGAGCAGTTCTTC
j_gene: TRBJ2-1; v_gene: TRBV7-2; d_gene: -; abundance: many; CDR3aa: CASSLGHDEQFF; CDR3nt: TGTGCCAGCAGCTTAGGGCACGATGAGCAGTTCTTC
j_gene: TRBJ2-1; v_gene: TRBV11-2; d_gene: -; abundance: -; CDR3aa: CASSLERGWNEQFF; CDR3nt: TGTGCCAGCAGCTTAGAGCGCGGGTGGAATGAGCAGTTCTTC
j_gene: TRBJ1-1; v_gene: TRBV5-1; d_gene: -; abundance: -; CDR3aa: CASRAETLSNTEAFF; CDR3nt: TGCGCCAGCAGGGCCGAGACACTTTCGAACACTGAAGCTTTCTTT
j_gene: TRBJ2-7; v_gene: TRBV6-1; d_gene: -; abundance: few; CDR3aa: CASSPTRRLLEQYF; CDR3nt: TGTGCCAGCAGCCCCACCAGGCGTCTCCTCGAGCAGTACTTC
j_gene: TRBJ2-1; v_gene: TRBV20-1; d_gene: -; abundance: -; CDR3aa: CSARGGGAAYNEQFF; CDR3nt: TGCAGTGCTAGAGGAGGCGGTGCGGCCTACAATGAGCAGTTCTTC
j_gene: TRBJ2-1; v_gene: TRBV20-1; d_gene: -; abundance: -; CDR3aa: CSARDTLGENEQFF; CDR3nt: TGCAGTGCTAGAGATACCCTAGGTGAAAATGAGCAGTTCTTC
j_gene: TRBJ2-3; v_gene: TRBV7-9; d_gene: -; abundance: -; CDR3aa: CASSPYTSTDTQYF; CDR3nt: TGTGCCAGCAGTCCATATACTAGCACAGATACGCAGTATTTT
j_gene: TRBJ2-1; v_gene: TRBV19; d_gene: TRBD1; abundance: -; CDR3aa: CASRSTGGREQFF; CDR3nt: TGTGCCAGTAGATCGACAGGGGGCAGGGAGCAGTTCTTC
j_gene: TRBJ2-4; v_gene: TRBV9; d_gene: -; abundance: -; CDR3aa: CASSPRTKNIQYF; CDR3nt: TGTGCCAGCAGCCCACGGACCAAAAACATTCAGTACTTC
j_gene: TRBJ2-1; v_gene: TRBV20-1; d_gene: -; abundance: -; CDR3aa: CSARDINGEQFF; CDR3nt: TGCAGTGCTAGAGATATCAACGGTGAGCAGTTCTTC
j_gene: TRBJ1-5; v_gene: TRBV6-2/TRBV6-3; d_gene: -; abundance: few; CDR3aa: CASSYAGQPNQPQHF; CDR3nt: TGTGCCAGCAGTTACGCGGGACAACCCAATCAGCCCCAGCATTTT
j_gene: TRBJ2-7; v_gene: TRBV12-3/TRBV12-4; d_gene: TRBD1; abundance: -; CDR3aa: CASSIFTGEEQYF; CDR3nt: TGTGCCAGCAGTATATTTACAGGGGAAGAGCAGTACTTC
j_gene: TRBJ2-1; v_gene: TRBV7-9; d_gene: -; abundance: -; CDR3aa: CASSSFNSVGRYNEPFF; CDR3nt: TGTGCCAGCAGCTCCTTTAACTCGGTTGGCCGCTACAATGAGCCGTTCTTC
j_gene: TRBJ2-1; v_gene: TRBV29-1; d_gene: TRBD2; abundance: few; CDR3aa: CSVDRLAESNEQFF; CDR3nt: TGCAGCGTTGACCGACTAGCGGAGAGCAATGAGCAGTTCTTC
j_gene: TRBJ2-3; v_gene: TRBV20-1; d_gene: -; abundance: many; CDR3aa: CSARESTDTQYF; CDR3nt: TGCAGTGCTAGAGAAAGCACAGATACGCAGTATTTT
j_gene: TRBJ2-7; v_gene: TRBV6-2/TRBV6-3; d_gene: -; abundance: -; CDR3aa: CASSVFVARSSYEQYF; CDR3nt: TGTGCCAGCAGTGTTTTTGTCGCACGAAGCTCCTACGAGCAGTACTTC
j_gene: TRBJ2-7; v_gene: TRBV6-5; d_gene: TRBD1; abundance: -; CDR3aa: CASRTGGDEQYF; CDR3nt: TGTGCCAGCAGGACAGGGGGCGACGAGCAGTACTTC
j_gene: TRBJ1-3; v_gene: TRBV27; d_gene: -; abundance: few; CDR3aa: CASSRDGNSGNTIYF; CDR3nt: TGTGCCAGCAGTCGGGACGGAAACTCTGGAAACACCATATATTTT
j_gene: TRBJ2-7; v_gene: TRBV20-1; d_gene: TRBD2; abundance: -; CDR3aa: CSARPGGKSYEQYF; CDR3nt: TGCAGTGCTAGGCCGGGAGGGAAATCCTACGAGCAGTACTTC
j_gene: TRBJ2-1; v_gene: TRBV5-1; d_gene: -; abundance: many; CDR3aa: CASSLRQGGFDEQFF; CDR3nt: TGCGCCAGCAGCTTGCGTCAGGGGGGCTTTGATGAGCAGTTCTTC
j_gene: TRBJ2-1; v_gene: TRBV20-1; d_gene: TRBD2; abundance: -; CDR3aa: CSARDNLGTSGRPPNEQFF; CDR3nt: TGCAGTGCTAGAGATAACCTAGGGACTAGCGGGAGGCCACCCAATGAGCAGTTCTTC
j_gene: TRBJ1-1; v_gene: TRBV18; d_gene: TRBD1; abundance: -; CDR3aa: CASSTKGAGEAFF; CDR3nt: TGTGCCAGCTCAACCAAGGGGGCGGGTGAAGCTTTCTTT
j_gene: TRBJ2-5; v_gene: TRBV28; d_gene: -; abundance: many; CDR3aa: CASRTGRETQYF; CDR3nt: TGTGCCAGCAGAACAGGGCGAGAGACCCAGTACTTC
j_gene: TRBJ2-3; v_gene: TRBV5-5; d_gene: TRBD2; abundance: few; CDR3aa: CASKPLAGVTDTQYF; CDR3nt: TGTGCCAGCAAACCCTTAGCGGGAGTCACAGATACGCAGTATTTT
j_gene: TRBJ2-2; v_gene: TRBV20-1; d_gene: -; abundance: few; CDR3aa: CSARVLAHTGELFF; CDR3nt: TGCAGTGCTAGGGTGCTAGCCCACACCGGGGAGCTGTTTTTT
j_gene: TRBJ2-1; v_gene: TRBV29-1; d_gene: -; abundance: many; CDR3aa: CSVKGTLLDEQFF; CDR3nt: TGCAGCGTCAAGGGGACGCTTTTGGATGAGCAGTTCTTC
j_gene: TRBJ2-2; v_gene: TRBV12-3/TRBV12-4; d_gene: TRBD1; abundance: -; CDR3aa: CASSSITGVRYTGELFF; CDR3nt: TGTGCCAGCAGTTCCATTACAGGGGTTCGGTACACCGGGGAGCTGTTTTTT
j_gene: TRBJ2-5; v_gene: TRBV7-2; d_gene: TRBD2; abundance: many; CDR3aa: CASTLAGTSGEETQYF; CDR3nt: TGTGCCAGCACCCTGGCGGGGACTAGCGGGGAAGAGACCCAGTACTTC
j_gene: TRBJ2-3; v_gene: TRBV7-8; d_gene: -; abundance: -; CDR3aa: CASTHNPLGTDTQYF; CDR3nt: TGTGCCAGCACCCACAACCCCCTTGGCACAGATACGCAGTATTTT
j_gene: TRBJ2-7; v_gene: TRBV5-5; d_gene: -; abundance: -; CDR3aa: CASSLIVGGEQYF; CDR3nt: TGTGCCAGCAGCTTGATCGTCGGAGGAGAGCAGTACTTC
j_gene: TRBJ1-1; v_gene: TRBV7-9; d_gene: -; abundance: few; CDR3aa: CASSSRGVNTEAFF; CDR3nt: TGTGCCAGCAGCTCTCGGGGAGTGAACACTGAAGCTTTCTTT
j_gene: TRBJ2-7; v_gene: TRBV29-1; d_gene: TRBD2; abundance: few; CDR3aa: CSVGLAGGPINEQYF; CDR3nt: TGCAGCGTTGGACTAGCGGGAGGGCCAATAAACGAGCAGTACTTC
j_gene: TRBJ2-1; v_gene: TRBV11-2; d_gene: TRBD1; abundance: few; CDR3aa: CASRAPGQGINEQFF; CDR3nt: TGTGCCAGCAGGGCCCCGGGACAGGGCATAAATGAGCAGTTCTTC
j_gene: TRBJ1-3; v_gene: TRBV27; d_gene: -; abundance: few; CDR3aa: CASSLSSAGNTIYF; CDR3nt: TGTGCCAGCAGTTTATCCAGCGCTGGAAACACCATATATTTT
j_gene: TRBJ2-5; v_gene: TRBV29-1; d_gene: -; abundance: few; CDR3aa: CSVGSHEETQYF; CDR3nt: TGCAGCGTTGGAAGCCACGAGGAGACCCAGTACTTC
j_gene: TRBJ2-1; v_gene: TRBV5-1; d_gene: -; abundance: -; CDR3aa: CASSFVPDDPYNEQFF; CDR3nt: TGCGCCAGCAGCTTTGTCCCCGATGACCCCTACAATGAGCAGTTCTTC
j_gene: TRBJ2-1; v_gene: TRBV7-9; d_gene: TRBD2; abundance: -; CDR3aa: CASSIKPGLAGDMQFF; CDR3nt: TGTGCCAGCAGCATAAAACCGGGACTAGCGGGAGATATGCAGTTCTTC
j_gene: TRBJ2-5; v_gene: TRBV2; d_gene: -; abundance: -; CDR3aa: CASSVRVQETQYF; CDR3nt: TGTGCCAGCAGCGTCCGGGTCCAAGAGACCCAGTACTTC